Included here is one T cell receptor beta chain sequence, with context. This record belongs to a study of identical twins. Template switching, a step in the protocol, added a universal primer site, and cDNA carried unique molecular identifiers. TCRdb ran MiXCR on the 5' RACE reads and lists one entry per CDR3 protein. Counted here are under 1 million distinct CDR3 sequences, about 12% occurring once; the ten biggest clones make up about 1.5%. Germline-derived CDR1 and CDR2 are SGHAT and FQNNGV. V lost 2 bases and J lost 5; bases outside the gene matches: 1. The CDR3 totals 14 residues. These same data were also listed under a study on yellow fever vaccine responses in identical twins.

Input material: PBMCs. The receptor comes from a young woman in good health. This chain connects TRBV11-2 to TRBJ2-3; TRBD2 agrees at 10 bases. The CDR3, as DNA: TGTGCCAGCAGCTTACAGCGGGGGGGAGATACGCAGTATTTT. This gives the protein CASSLQRGGDTQYF.